The 24 T cell receptor beta chains below come from one sample, sequenced in a study of beta chain features in type 1 diabetes. The study's findings and limits: Shortening that was moderate but significant affected the TCRB CDR3s of Type 1 diabetes patients in all four CD4+ subsets.

cDNA synthesis used the whole RNA isolate, giving expressed TCRB sequences. The table came from immunoSEQ multiplex PCR; TCRdb's copy has only in-frame clones and leaves some out. The sample carries 20,000 to 25,000 clones, around 57% recorded once. Antigens for these TCRs are unknown. Source material: stem cell memory CD4+ T cells from blood. These receptors originate from a man aged 18 to 30 with type 1 diabetes.

The table lists this clone with a few counts. The chain carries TRBV29-1 and TRBJ1-1; 8 bases are a match to TRBD1. Germline CDR1 reads SQVTM; CDR2 reads ANQGSEA. V lost 4 bases, J lost 4 bases, and 2 bases stayed unmatched. The CDR3 has 12 residues. CDR3 loop: CSVAQGATEAFF. CDR3 sequence (DNA): TGCAGCGTTGCGCAGGGGGCCACTGAAGCTTTCTTT.

The chain uses TRBV28 and TRBJ1-5; D might be TRBD1 (5 bases). V was clipped by 3 bases and J by 6 bases, with 6 bases between them. The CDR3 is made up of 12 amino acids. CDR1 is MDHEN, CDR2 SYDVKM, per germline. CDR3 nucleotides: TGTGCCAGCAGTTTTCAGGGTCAGCCCCAGCATTTT. Its protein is CASSFQGQPQHF. The full variable domain, in which reference TRBV28 and TRBJ1-5 provide the parts outside the CDR3, is DVKVTQSSRYLVKRTGEKVFLECVQDMDHENMFWYRQDPGLGLRLIYFSYDVKMKEKGDIPEGYSVSREKKERFSLILESASTNQTSMYLCASSFQGQPQHFGDGTRLSIL.

V gene TRBV6-6 combines with J gene TRBJ2-7; 12 bases match TRBD2. Germline CDR1 MNHNY, CDR2 SVGAGI (reference sequence). Trimming cost V 2 bases and J 9 bases; bases outside gene matches: 5. The CDR3 spans 14 residues. The CDR3 spells CASSYLTSGGPQYF. The CDR3 DNA follows: TGTGCCAGCAGTTACCTGACTAGCGGGGGACCGCAGTACTTC.

J is TRBJ1-1 and V is TRBV7-9; D is unresolved. The V and J ends lost 5 bases and 1 base respectively, with 14 bases between them. The CDR3 spans 15 residues. Germline V lookup: CDR1 SEHNR, CDR2 FQNEAQ (reference sequence). Written as DNA, the CDR3 is TGTGCCAGCAGCCCTTATCCGACGGGGAACACTGAAGCTTTCTTT. It encodes CASSPYPTGNTEAFF.

This sequence joins TRBV6-1 and TRBJ1-2, with D tentatively TRBD1 (5 bases). The CDR3 loop spans 15 amino acids. V shed 6 bases and J shed 5 bases, with 19 bases lying between them. Germline values: CDR1 MNHNS, CDR2 SASEGT. CDR3: CASSPRKQGSYGYTF. The DNA of the CDR3 is TGTGCCAGCAGCCCTCGCAAGCAGGGATCTTATGGCTACACCTTC.

This chain joins TRBV6-5 and TRBJ2-3; 15 positions agree with TRBD2. CDR1 MNHEY and CDR2 SVGAGI come from the germline V gene. The trim removed 2 bases at V and 5 bases at J, leaving 2 bases unmatched. This CDR3 comprises 16 residues. The CDR3 nucleotides read TGTGCCAGCAGTTACGGACTAGCGGGGGGGCAAGATACGCAGTATTTT. Residues: CASSYGLAGGQDTQYF.

The CDR3 reads CASSVGLAGAPNTGELFF. The CDR3 DNA sequence: TGTGCCAGCAGCGTAGGCCTGGCGGGAGCCCCGAACACCGGGGAGCTGTTTTTT. The chain joins TRBV9 to TRBJ2-2, with TRBD2 matching over 7 bases. The germline CDR1 and CDR2 sequences are SGDLS and YYNGEE. V was clipped by 0 bases and J by 0 bases; unmatched bases: 8. The CDR3 is 18 amino acids. Full variable domain (remainder filled in from reference TRBV9 and TRBJ2-2): DSGVTQTPKHLITATGQRVTLRCSPRSGDLSVYWYQQSLDQGLQFLIQYYNGEERAKGNILERFSAQQFPDLHSELNLSSLELGDSALYFCASSVGLAGAPNTGELFFGEGSRLTVL.

The rearrangement uses TRBV5-4 and TRBJ2-5; weak D call: TRBD2 (5 bases). Germline values: CDR1 SGHNT, CDR2 YYREEE (reference sequence). The CDR3 extends over 13 amino acids. Trimming removed 0 bases from V and 11 bases from J, with 14 bases in between. CDR3 nucleotides: TGTGCCAGCAGCTTGGACGGGGTCTCTAAGCAGTACTTC. Protein: CASSLDGVSKQYF. The full variable domain, rest sourced from reference TRBV5-4 and TRBJ2-5, is ETGVTQSPTHLIKTRGQQVTLRCSSQSGHNTVSWYQQALGQGPQFIFQYYREEENGRGNFPPRFSGLQFPNYSSELNVNALELDDSALYLCASSLDGVSKQYFGPGTRLLVL.

This clone was counted only a few times. The chain carries TRBV4-2 and TRBJ2-7; 9 bases map to TRBD2. V shed 0 bases, J shed 3 bases, and the junction held 6 bases outside the gene matches. CDR3 length: 16 residues. Germline V CDR1 and CDR2: LGHNA, YNFKEQ. The CDR3: CASSQDLGLAFYEQYF. In DNA form, the CDR3 reads TGTGCCAGCAGCCAAGATTTGGGACTAGCTTTCTACGAGCAGTACTTC.

V is TRBV11-2 and J is TRBJ2-6; D might be TRBD1 (6 bases). Germline V gives CDR1 SGHAT, CDR2 FQNNGV. The CDR3 is made up of 15 amino acids. The V end was cut by 5 bases, the J end by 2 bases, with 10 bases between. The CDR3 sequence: CASSKPGAGANVLTF. The CDR3 nucleotides read TGTGCCAGCAGCAAACCAGGGGCTGGGGCCAACGTCCTGACTTTC.

V and J are TRBV27 and TRBJ1-4; TRBD1 agrees at 7 bases. The CDR3 contains 14 residues. With 6 bases clipped from V and 10 bases from J, the junction kept 11 bases outside the gene matches. Germline V gene lookup returns CDR1 MNHEY and CDR2 SMNVEV (reference sequence). In DNA form, the CDR3 reads TGTGCCAGCAGGACAGGGAAGGCCGCGCGAAAACTGTTTTTT. It codes for CASRTGKAARKLFF.

The V gene is TRBV10-2, the J gene TRBJ1-6, with 8 bases matching TRBD1. The CDR3 consists of 17 residues. V dropped 2 bases and J dropped 9; count of bases not matched to a gene: 12. CDR1 is WSHSY, CDR2 SAAADI, per germline. CDR3 DNA sequence: TGCGCCAGCAGTGAGACACGGACAGGGCTCCCCTCTTCACCCCTCCACTTT. It yields the protein CASSETRTGLPSSPLHF.

This chain connects TRBV5-4 to TRBJ2-5; possible D gene TRBD1, 8 bases. V dropped 4 bases and J dropped 7 bases, with 17 bases sitting between them. Germline values: CDR1 SGHNT, CDR2 YYREEE (reference sequence). The CDR3 sequence is 14 residues long. The chain's CDR3 is CASSEDREGGTQYF. In nucleotides, the CDR3 is TGTGCCAGCAGCGAGGACAGGGAGGGGGGGACCCAGTACTTC.

This clone came up a few times. The gene calls are TRBV29-1 and TRBJ1-1; the match to TRBD1 covers 7 bases. With V trimmed by 4 bases and J by 1 base, 9 bases remained unmatched. CDR3 length: 15 residues. Germline CDR1 SQVTM, CDR2 ANQGSEA. The CDR3 nucleotides read TGCAGCGTTGGGGGAATTAGGGGGCGGAACACTGAAGCTTTCTTT. Protein: CSVGGIRGRNTEAFF.

The gene calls are TRBV5-1 and TRBJ2-1; D remains ambiguous. Germline CDR1 reads SGHRS; CDR2 reads YFSETQ. The CDR3 sequence is 14 residues long. The V end lost 3 bases, the J end lost 8 bases, and 15 bases lay between the germline ends. The CDR3 nucleotides read TGCGCCAGCAGCTCCGAGAATCCCCGGGATGAGCAGTTCTTC. Residues: CASSSENPRDEQFF.

The V gene is TRBV7-9, the J gene TRBJ2-7; the match to TRBD1 covers 7 bases. Unmatched junction bases numbered 3, after V lost 4 bases and J lost 6 bases. CDR3 size: 12 residues. Per the germline V gene, CDR1 is SEHNR and CDR2 is FQNEAQ (reference sequence). The CDR3 region has the DNA TGTGCCAGCAGCTGGAACAGGGGCGAGCAGTACTTC. Translated, it gives CASSWNRGEQYF.

This clone was observed a few times. The chain combines TRBV7-2 with TRBJ2-6, with D possibly matching TRBD2 (6 bases). V was pared by 3 bases and J by 12 bases, with 12 bases between. This CDR3 contains 13 residues. The germline gives CDR1 SGHTA, CDR2 FQGNSA. CDR3 DNA: TGTGCCAGCAGCTTGGCTAGCGCAGGCGTCCTGACTTTC. It encodes CASSLASAGVLTF. The variable domain in full, completed from reference TRBV7-2 and TRBJ2-6, reads GAGVSQSPSNKVTEKGKDVELRCDPISGHTALYWYRQSLGQGLEFLIYFQGNSAPDKSGLPSDRFSAERTGGSVSTLTIQRTQQEDSAVYLCASSLASAGVLTFGAGSRLTVL.

This chain uses TRBV6-6 with TRBJ1-2, with D possibly matching TRBD1 (6 bases). Germline V gives CDR1 MNHNY, CDR2 SVGAGI (reference sequence). The CDR3 runs 15 residues. V lost 5 bases to trimming and J lost 7 bases, with 20 bases between them. The DNA for the CDR3 is TGTGCCAGCAGTCGAACCACCGGGTCACAGGGTGGCTACACCTTC. Residues: CASSRTTGSQGGYTF.

This clone was recorded a few times. This chain links TRBV4-3 with TRBJ2-2; maybe TRBD2 (6 bases). Germline V gene sequence: CDR1 LGHNA, CDR2 YSLEER. V was cut by 0 bases and J by 5 bases, with 13 bases left in between. This CDR3 contains 16 residues. CDR3: CASSQDSPGETGELFF. CDR3 coding DNA: TGCGCCAGCAGCCAAGATTCCCCGGGGGAGACCGGGGAGCTGTTTTTT.

The chain uses TRBV6-5 and TRBJ2-5; the D is unclear. Germline V gives CDR1 MNHEY, CDR2 SVGAGI. Between the trimmed V and J ends, which lost 0 bases and 1 base, there was a span of 9 bases. This CDR3 comprises 15 residues. CDR3 residues: CASSYSRKAQETQYF. DNA for the CDR3: TGTGCCAGCAGTTACTCCCGCAAAGCCCAAGAGACCCAGTACTTC.

This chain connects TRBV5-1 to TRBJ2-7; 9 bases map to TRBD2. After removal of 4 bases from V and 1 base from J, the junction contained 9 bases not matched to a gene. This CDR3 region has 16 residues. CDR1 is SGHRS and CDR2 is YFSETQ in the germline V gene. CDR3 loop: CASSPRTSDLSYEQYF. CDR3 coding DNA: TGCGCCAGCAGCCCGCGGACTAGCGACCTTTCCTACGAGCAGTACTTC.

The chain uses TRBV28 and TRBJ1-1; D might be TRBD1 (5 bases). The CDR3 sequence is 15 residues long. Germline lookup yields CDR1 MDHEN and CDR2 SYDVKM. V gave up 4 bases and J gave up 3 bases, with 15 bases separating them. The CDR3 nucleotides are TGTGCCAGCAGTTCCCCCAGCAGGGTGGACACTGAAGCTTTCTTT. Its protein product is CASSSPSRVDTEAFF. Looking up the rest from reference TRBV28 and TRBJ1-1 gives the full variable domain: DVKVTQSSRYLVKRTGEKVFLECVQDMDHENMFWYRQDPGLGLRLIYFSYDVKMKEKGDIPEGYSVSREKKERFSLILESASTNQTSMYLCASSSPSRVDTEAFFGQGTRLTVV.

This clone has just a few counts. The chain's CDR3 is CSVPSRQGLNTEAFF. CDR3 bases: TGCAGCGTACCATCGAGACAGGGCTTGAACACTGAAGCTTTCTTT. The chain joins TRBV29-1 to TRBJ1-1; 7 nucleotides match TRBD1. The CDR3 runs 15 residues. V shed 6 bases and J 0 bases; nucleotides not matched to a gene: 10. Per the germline V gene, CDR1 is SQVTM and CDR2 is ANQGSEA.

The V call is TRBV9, the J call TRBJ2-3, with TRBD2 identical over 10 bases. The germline gives CDR1 SGDLS, CDR2 YYNGEE. The CDR3 spans 15 residues. Trimming cost V 3 bases and J 2 bases; bases outside gene matches: 3. DNA of the CDR3: TGTGCCAGCAGCGGGCTAGCGGGGGTCACAGATACGCAGTATTTT. It encodes CASSGLAGVTDTQYF.